Each of the 17 T cell receptor beta chains below was sequenced from the same sample in a study of blood T cell repertoires in COVID-19. The assay was immunoSEQ multiplex PCR, and TCRdb's table has in-frame clones only and misses some. The sample includes over 30,000 clones, 85% to 95% seen only once; the top ten take roughly 12%. Material: peripheral blood. The source is a human donor in a cohort sampled during active COVID-19.

This clone was found once. This chain connects TRBV29-1 to TRBJ2-4, with 11 bases that match TRBD2. The V segment lost 3 bases and the J segment 8 bases; nucleotides outside the gene matches: 6. The CDR3 spans 14 residues. CDR1 and CDR2 from the germline V gene are SQVTM and ANQGSEA. As DNA, the CDR3 is TGCAGCGTTGATAGCGGGAGGGCGTCGGACATTCAGTACTTC. This encodes CSVDSGRASDIQYF.

This sequence joins TRBV2 and TRBJ1-1, with 11 bases fitting TRBD1. Germline V gene data show CDR1 as SNHLY and CDR2 as FYNNEI. The length of the CDR3 is 18 residues. V dropped 8 bases and J dropped 4; count of bases not matched to a gene: 18. The CDR3 nucleotides are TGTGCCAGCTCAGCAACGGACAGGGGGCTCGTTGCCAGCACTGAAGCTTTCTTT. It encodes CASSATDRGLVASTEAFF. Drawing the rest from reference TRBV2 and TRBJ1-1, the complete variable domain is EPEVTQTPSHQVTQMGQEVILRCVPISNHLYFYWYRQILGQKVEFLVSFYNNEISEKSEIFDDQFSVERPDGSNFTLKIRSTKLEDSAMYFCASSATDRGLVASTEAFFGQGTRLTVV.

This clone was detected a few times. This chain connects TRBV27 to TRBJ2-7, with TRBD2 as a possible D gene (6 bases). The V and J ends lost 5 bases and 2 bases respectively, with 13 bases between them. CDR1 and CDR2 from the germline V gene are MNHEY and SMNVEV (reference sequence). This CDR3 comprises 14 residues. The CDR3 reads CASSLLGSPYEQYF. The CDR3 coding sequence is TGTGCCAGCAGTCTCCTCGGGAGCCCCTACGAGCAGTACTTC.

The chain carries TRBV2 and TRBJ2-1; 7 positions agree with TRBD2. V shed 2 bases, J shed 4 bases, and the junction held 11 bases outside the gene matches. Germline V gene sequence: CDR1 SNHLY, CDR2 FYNNEI. CDR3 length: 17 residues. The CDR3 protein is CASSERREPPPYNEQFF. CDR3 nucleotides: TGTGCCAGCAGTGAAAGGCGGGAGCCCCCCCCATACAATGAGCAGTTCTTC.

This rearrangement joins TRBV6-6 to TRBJ2-7; D is ambiguous. The CDR3 loop spans 15 amino acids. Germline V gene data show CDR1 as MNHNY and CDR2 as SVGAGI (reference sequence). Trimming cost V 0 bases and J 0 bases, with 9 bases left between them. CDR3 nucleotides: TGTGCCAGCAGTTACTCTTCCCCCAGCTCCTACGAGCAGTACTTC. This gives the protein CASSYSSPSSYEQYF.

The chain combines TRBV4-1 with TRBJ1-4, with 10 bases that match TRBD1. Germline loops: CDR1 MGHRA, CDR2 YSYEKL. The junction had 7 bases not matched to a gene; V was cut back by 6 bases and J by 0 bases. This CDR3 has 17 amino acids. The CDR3 sequence is CASRPGQGTSTNEKLFF. The CDR3 DNA reads as TGCGCCAGCAGGCCGGGACAGGGGACCTCAACTAATGAAAAACTGTTTTTT.

V gene TRBV5-8 combines with J gene TRBJ1-1; D unclear. The CDR3 is 13 amino acids. Germline values: CDR1 SGHTS, CDR2 YDEGEE. The V end lost 0 bases, the J end lost 2 bases, and 5 bases lay between the germline ends. The CDR3 loop reads CASSLAVNTEAFF. CDR3 DNA sequence: TGTGCCAGCAGCTTGGCGGTTAACACTGAAGCTTTCTTT.

This clone was seen just once. The CDR3 DNA reads TGTGCCAGCAGCCAAGGGGCTTTGCTAGCGTCGATTTACAATGAGCAGTTCTTC. Translation gives CASSQGALLASIYNEQFF. This chain joins TRBV4-2 and TRBJ2-1; TRBD2 is a possible D gene (6 bases). The CDR3 is 18 residues long. The V end lost 1 base, the J end lost 4 bases, and 20 bases lay between the germline ends. The germline gives CDR1 LGHNA, CDR2 YNFKEQ.

This clone was recorded a few times. The V and J genes are TRBV12-1 and TRBJ2-1; the DNA was not compared with TRBD2, the D call given in the table. TRBV12-1 is shown as a pseudogene. The CDR3 loop spans 19 amino acids. In nucleotides, the CDR3 is TGTGCCAGCAGCCCCGGCCGGACTGGGGCTAGCGGGGGGAACAATGAGCAGTTCTTC. Translation: CASSPGRTGASGGNNEQFF.

The chain couples TRBV6-5 to TRBJ2-7, with 7 bases matching TRBD2. The CDR3 is made up of 15 amino acids. Germline CDR1 reads MNHEY; CDR2 reads SVGAGI. With V trimmed by 6 bases and J by 5 bases, 13 bases remained unmatched. The CDR3 loop reads CASSRTGTIIHEQYF. The CDR3 nucleotides read TGTGCCAGCAGCCGCACCGGGACTATTATCCACGAGCAGTACTTC.

This clone appeared a few times. CDR3 DNA sequence: TGCGCCAGCAGTCAATCCCGGACAGGGCGCGCCGATGGCTACACCTTC. It translates to CASSQSRTGRADGYTF. The chain couples TRBV23-1 to TRBJ1-2, with 8 bases aligning to TRBD1. TRBV23-1 is known as an ORF, though its function is uncertain. The V gene end was trimmed by 0 bases and the J gene end by 6 bases; junction bases not matched to a gene: 9. CDR3 length: 16 amino acids.

The chain has TRBV28 and TRBJ1-3, with 8 bases identical to TRBD1. The trim removed 7 bases at V and 4 bases at J, leaving 3 bases unmatched. The CDR3 consists of 13 residues. Germline V gives CDR1 MDHEN, CDR2 SYDVKM. Here the CDR3 DNA reads TGTGCCAGCACCAGGGGGCCAGGAAACACCATATATTTT. This gives the protein CASTRGPGNTIYF.

The count of this clone is one. The chain links TRBV5-4 to TRBJ2-1; TRBD1 might be the D (6 bases). This CDR3 is 12 amino acids long. Trimming cost V 10 bases and J 7 bases, with 15 bases left between them. The V gene's germline CDR1 is SGHNT and CDR2 YYREEE (reference sequence). CDR3 residues: CASTGLSNEQFF. DNA of the CDR3: TGTGCCTCCACAGGGTTATCGAATGAGCAGTTCTTC. The full variable domain, its missing parts supplied by reference TRBV5-4 and TRBJ2-1, is ETGVTQSPTHLIKTRGQQVTLRCSSQSGHNTVSWYQQALGQGPQFIFQYYREEENGRGNFPPRFSGLQFPNYSSELNVNALELDDSALYLCASTGLSNEQFFGPGTRLTVL.

This clone showed up just once. V and J are TRBV2 and TRBJ2-2; D unresolved. The V and J ends lost 4 bases and 4 bases respectively, with 4 bases between them. CDR3 length: 12 amino acids. Germline assignment: CDR1 SNHLY and CDR2 FYNNEI. The CDR3 protein is CASSAGTGELFF. The DNA of the CDR3 is TGTGCCAGCAGTGCCGGCACCGGGGAGCTGTTTTTT.

The chain recombines TRBV6-2 or TRBV6-3 with TRBJ2-1; 9 nucleotides agree with TRBD1. The CDR3 consists of 15 residues. Germline loops: CDR1 MNHEY, CDR2 SVGEGT. After removal of 6 bases from V and 7 bases from J, the junction contained 10 bases not matched to a gene. CDR3 in amino acids: CASSRGTGTQNEQFF. In DNA, the CDR3 is TGTGCCAGCAGCCGTGGGACAGGGACTCAGAATGAGCAGTTCTTC.

The chain employs TRBV21-1 and TRBJ2-3; TRBD2, as called in the table, went unchecked against the DNA. TRBV21-1 is deemed a pseudogene. The CDR3 is made up of 18 amino acids. The CDR3 coding sequence is TGTGCCAGCACCTCTGGACTAGCGGGAGACCTTAGCACAGATACGCAGTATTTT. Amino acid sequence: CASTSGLAGDLSTDTQYF.

The chain carries TRBV19 and TRBJ1-5, with D possibly TRBD1 on 5 matching bases. This CDR3 has 13 amino acids. V lost 5 bases and J 1 base, leaving 6 bases between the germline ends. Germline V CDR1 and CDR2: LNHDA, SQIVND (reference sequence). CDR3 sequence: CASSRQSNQPQHF. As DNA, the CDR3 is TGTGCCAGTAGTCGACAGAGCAATCAGCCCCAGCATTTT.